This T cell receptor (beta chain) comes out of a study of cytomegalovirus exposure and HLA in healthy donors. Findings and caveats of the study: In most subjects, TCR beta sequences reportedly gave accurate predictions of HLA-A and HLA-B alleles. Among TCR beta chains, those listed as cytomegalovirus-associated numbered some 170.

Concerning this clone itself: Its antigen is as yet unknown.

With 60 Vbeta and 13 Jbeta primers, the PCR was carried out. The table came from immunoSEQ multiplex PCR; TCRdb's copy has only in-frame clones and leaves some out. The sample includes about 160,000 clones, more than 70% of them seen just once. V shed 2 bases and J 4 bases; nucleotides not matched to a gene: 9. Germline V gene data show CDR1 as SGHVS and CDR2 as FNYEAQ. The CDR3 runs 17 residues. What was sequenced was PBMCs. J is TRBJ2-3 and V is TRBV7-6; 10 positions agree with TRBD2. The TCR originated in a male donor in good health and CMV-seropositive. CDR3: CASSLSSGGGPPDTQYF. The DNA of the CDR3 is TGTGCCAGCAGCTTATCTAGCGGGGGAGGGCCCCCAGATACGCAGTATTTT.